This entry is about one T cell receptor beta chain. The data originate from a study of T cell responses to AZD1222 COVID-19 vaccine. V was clipped by 5 bases and J by 5 bases; unmatched bases: 7. The CDR3 has 14 amino acids. Germline V CDR1 and CDR2: SEHNR, FQNEAQ (reference sequence). The repertoire was sequenced with immunoSEQ multiplex PCR; TCRdb's copy has only in-frame clones and lacks some. Seen here are approximately 180,000 clones, 90% to 95% observed once, and the top ten hold 3.6%. Sequenced material: peripheral blood, taken 28 days after the second dose of the MenACWY control vaccine. The chain combines TRBV7-9 with TRBJ1-1, with 8 bases lining up with TRBD1. The sequence was obtained from an adult who received the MenACWY meningococcal vaccine as a control. CDR3 region: CASSPQGAGTEAFF. CDR3 sequence (DNA): TGTGCCAGCAGCCCCCAGGGGGCTGGTACTGAAGCTTTCTTT.